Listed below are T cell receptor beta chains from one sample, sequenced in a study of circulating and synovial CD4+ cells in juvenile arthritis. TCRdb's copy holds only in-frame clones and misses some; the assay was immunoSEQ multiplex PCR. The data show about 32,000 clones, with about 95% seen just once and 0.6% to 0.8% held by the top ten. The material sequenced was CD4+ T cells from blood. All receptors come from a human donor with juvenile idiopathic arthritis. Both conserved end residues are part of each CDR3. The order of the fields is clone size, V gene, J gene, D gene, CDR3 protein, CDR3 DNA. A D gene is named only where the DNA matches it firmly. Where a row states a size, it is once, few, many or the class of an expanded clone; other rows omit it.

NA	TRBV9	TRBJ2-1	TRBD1	CASSVVGTDNEQFF	TGTGCCAGCAGCGTAGTGGGGACAGACAATGAGCAGTTCTTC
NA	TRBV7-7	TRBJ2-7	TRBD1	CASSLRDRGSIRYSYEQYF	TGTGCCAGCAGCTTGAGGGACAGGGGTTCAATCCGATACTCCTACGAGCAGTACTTC
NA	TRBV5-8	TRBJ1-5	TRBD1	CASSPDRGQPQHF	TGTGCCAGCAGTCCCGACAGGGGTCAGCCCCAGCATTTT
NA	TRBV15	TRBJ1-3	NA	CATSRDTGGGNTIYF	TGTGCCACCAGCAGAGATACGGGGGGAGGAAACACCATATATTTT
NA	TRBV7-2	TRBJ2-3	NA	CASTQGPGVPDTQYF	TGTGCCAGCACCCAAGGTCCGGGAGTGCCAGATACGCAGTATTTT
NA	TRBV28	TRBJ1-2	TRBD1	CASSQSGTGNYGYTF	TGTGCCAGCAGTCAGTCCGGGACAGGGAACTATGGCTACACCTTC
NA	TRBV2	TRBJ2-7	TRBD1	CARTRDSGSYEQYF	TGTGCCAGGACCCGGGACAGCGGCTCCTACGAGCAGTACTTC
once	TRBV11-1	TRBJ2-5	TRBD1	CASSPGQGEGETQYF	TGTGCCAGCAGCCCCGGACAGGGGGAAGGGGAGACCCAGTACTTC
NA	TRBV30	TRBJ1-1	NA	CAWSVRGLMNTEAFF	TGTGCCTGGAGTGTAAGAGGACTCATGAACACTGAAGCTTTCTTT
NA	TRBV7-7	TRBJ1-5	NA	CASSLTVNQPQHF	TGTGCTAGCAGCTTGACAGTTAATCAGCCCCAGCATTTT
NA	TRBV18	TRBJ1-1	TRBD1	CASSPRTGVDTEAFF	TGTGCCAGCTCACCGAGGACAGGGGTGGACACTGAAGCTTTCTTT
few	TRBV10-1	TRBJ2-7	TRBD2	CASSEGGGPYEQYF	TGCGCCAGCAGTGAGGGGGGGGGACCCTACGAGCAGTACTTC
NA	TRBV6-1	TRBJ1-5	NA	CASSVRGDSNQPKHF	TGTGCCAGCAGTGTCAGGGGTGATAGCAATCAGCCCAAGCATTTT
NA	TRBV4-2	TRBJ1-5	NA	CASSQEDTDNQPQHF	TGTGCCAGCAGCCAGGAAGACACGGACAATCAGCCCCAGCATTTT
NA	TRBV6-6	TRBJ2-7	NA	CASRTGGSRYEQYF	TGTGCCAGCAGAACTGGGGGGAGTCGCTACGAGCAGTACTTC
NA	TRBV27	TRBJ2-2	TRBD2	CASREFFGTSGGVSRPGELFF	TGTGCCAGCAGAGAATTTTTCGGGACTAGCGGGGGTGTCAGTCGGCCCGGGGAGCTGTTTTTT
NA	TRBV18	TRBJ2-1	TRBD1	CASSPRTGERGNEQFF	TGTGCCAGCTCACCCCGGACAGGGGAAAGGGGGAATGAGCAGTTCTTC
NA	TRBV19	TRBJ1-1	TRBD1	CASNQQGRAFF	TGTGCCAGTAACCAACAGGGGCGAGCTTTCTTT
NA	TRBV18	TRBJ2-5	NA	CASSPTPLTQETQYF	TGTGCCAGCTCACCAACCCCACTTACTCAAGAGACCCAGTACTTC
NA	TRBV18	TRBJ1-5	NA	CASSPGGVGHYSNQPQHF	TGTGCCAGCTCACCGGGGGGGGTAGGCCATTATAGCAATCAGCCCCAGCATTTT
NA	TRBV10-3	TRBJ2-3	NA	CAIGGSGTDTQYF	TGTGCCATCGGGGGGTCGGGCACAGATACGCAGTATTTT
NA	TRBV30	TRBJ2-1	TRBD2	CAWSSPGLAGAQEQFF	TGTGCCTGGAGTTCACCGGGGTTAGCGGGAGCTCAGGAGCAGTTCTTC
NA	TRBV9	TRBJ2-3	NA	CASSVGSDLARATQYF	TGTGCCAGCAGCGTAGGCTCCGACCTGGCCAGGGCTACGCAGTATTTT
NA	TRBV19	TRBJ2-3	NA	CASSHRQTDTQYF	TGTGCCAGTAGTCATAGACAGACAGATACGCAGTATTTT
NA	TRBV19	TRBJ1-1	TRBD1	CASSRNRDSNTEAFF	TGTGCCAGTAGTCGCAACCGGGACAGCAACACTGAAGCTTTCTTT
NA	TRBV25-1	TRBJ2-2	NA	CASSDSGAGNTGELFF	TGTGCCAGCAGTGATTCTGGGGCCGGGAACACCGGGGAGCTGTTTTTT
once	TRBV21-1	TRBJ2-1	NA	CASSYSSVHEQFF	TGTGCCAGCAGCTATTCCTCCGTCCATGAGCAGTTCTTC
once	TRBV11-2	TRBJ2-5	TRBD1	CASSLGRGPLSETQYF	TGTGCCAGCAGCTTAGGCAGGGGGCCCCTATCGGAGACCCAGTACTTC
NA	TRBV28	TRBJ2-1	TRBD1	CASSAHRGRWGDPFF	TGTGCCAGCAGTGCTCACAGGGGGCGGTGGGGGGACCCGTTCTTC
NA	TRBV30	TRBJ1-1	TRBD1	CAWRQGARGTEAFF	TGTGCCTGGCGACAGGGGGCGCGTGGCACTGAAGCTTTCTTT
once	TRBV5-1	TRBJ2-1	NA	CASRVGGYNEQFF	TGCGCCAGCAGGGTCGGGGGTTACAATGAGCAGTTCTTC
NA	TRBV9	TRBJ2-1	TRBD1	CASSVATGVGVDEQFF	TGTGCCAGCAGCGTGGCGACAGGGGTGGGTGTCGATGAGCAGTTCTTC